This T cell receptor (beta chain) was identified during a study of somatic mutations in cytotoxic T cells in rheumatoid arthritis (dated by TCRdb to 2016 to 2017). In terms of the full investigation: Before any treatment started and right after they were diagnosed, patients gave peripheral blood samples (approximately 27 ml EDTA). Whether expanded CD8+ T-cell clones in untreated, newly diagnosed rheumatoid arthritis carry somatic mutations was the study question, and clonality was characterized with TCRB deep sequencing. Some T-cell populations stained with V beta antibodies were sorted by flow on a FACSAria II or Sony SH800 to nearly 100% purity, with sorted V beta1+ cells additionally subjected to TCRB sequencing. Patient and control groups had essentially identical median ages. TCRB deep sequencing covered about 60 patients with rheumatoid arthritis along with 15 to 20 healthy controls. What the work shows at the level of the full study, not this receptor alone: The largest CD8+ clone made up more than 20% of CD8+ cells in about an eighth of the roughly 60 patients, and blood and synovial fluid shared several identical CD8+ TCRB sequences. An increase of CD8+ clonality with age was seen in patients (Spearman r ≈ 0.46) but not in healthy controls. The slight underrepresentation of TRBV07 in patients was not corrected for multiple comparisons. Viral specificity could not be ruled out by absence from virus-specific databases, and the antigen targets of the expanded CD8+ clones remained unknown. There was no significant difference in CD8+ T-cell clonality between rheumatoid arthritis patients and age-matched healthy controls.

CD4+ and CD8+ cells were isolated by positive magnetic bead selection on an AutoMACS, and purity was checked by flow cytometry. After a first flow cytometry screen using a TCR V beta antibody panel, clonal expansions were characterized through TCRB deep sequencing of sorted CD8+ fractions. Isolation of peripheral blood mononuclear cells was done through Ficoll-Paque PLUS density gradient separation. DNA was extracted from CD4-enriched, CD8-enriched or PBMC samples with Nucleospin Tissue or Tissue XS kits and quantified with a Qubit 2.0 fluorometer. This clone was detected only a few times. Its cognate antigen has yet to be identified. No qualities accompany the bases; no much larger clone lies one base away. The germline ends are 19 bases apart after V is trimmed by 5 bases and J by 6 bases. From the germline V gene (reference sequence), CDR1 is SEHNR and CDR2 is FQNEAQ. The CDR3 contains 15 residues, cysteine and phenylalanine counted. Only the CDR3 part of the read is kept: 45 bases, read in frame from the first base.

TCRB CDR3 sequencing used the immunoSEQ assay on genomic DNA. The authors processed their data as follows. Only a few patient CD8+ clones larger than 1% matched published virus-specific TCRB sequences when compared against them. Only productive TCRB rearrangements were included in the analyses. A clone was defined by a unique TCRB CDR3 sequence, and clonality was computed as a productive clonality index based on Shannon entropy. To calculate repertoire overlap between two samples, the template counts of each clone were considered relative to each sample's total templates. V-gene usage measured by flow cytometry correlated with TCRB sequencing V-gene usage, with a Spearman r of around 0.59. The table comes from immuneACCESS by way of TCRdb, which keeps in-frame sequences with V and J called. Part of the clones is missing from these tables; in studies checked, under half for an unresolved V gene and the rest for unknown reasons. The DNA was the basis for D and trimming; V, J and clone size are from that table. In all, the sample holds more than 11,000 clones, and 82% of those were seen once. The top ten hold just under 30% of the sample.

Sequencing used CD8+ T cells sorted from blood. The V and J genes are TRBV7-9 and TRBJ1-1; no D gene call is confident. The clonotype comes from an adult with rheumatoid arthritis. DNA sequence: TGTGCCAGCAGCGACTTTAGTTCCGGGCGGGCTGAAGCTTTCTTT. Its protein is CASSDFSSGRAEAFF.